What follows is one T cell receptor beta chain and its context. Antigen specificity is unknown. This CDR3 has 14 residues. Germline V CDR1 and CDR2: SGHTS, YDEGEE. After removal of 2 bases from V and 3 bases from J, the junction contained 5 bases not matched to a gene. The data are from a study of Tregs in tolerant kidney transplant recipients. Study results and limitations: The most relevant donor-specific Treg TCRbeta repertoire apparently came from expansion with activated donor B cells.

Unstimulated Tregs (CD4+CD25+CD127-) and CD4+CD25- non-Tregs were sorted from PBMCs. Sequencing was performed with immunoSEQ multiplex PCR; in TCRdb, only in-frame clones are kept and a portion is missing. The sample records 90,000 or so clones, around 90% being singletons. Material for sequencing was CD8+ T cells from blood. The TCR sequence derives from a human donor in good health. The chain employs TRBV5-8 and TRBJ2-7, with 7 bases lining up with TRBD1. Here the CDR3 reads CASSLGQDFYEQYF. Here the CDR3 DNA reads TGTGCCAGCAGCTTAGGACAGGACTTCTACGAGCAGTACTTC.